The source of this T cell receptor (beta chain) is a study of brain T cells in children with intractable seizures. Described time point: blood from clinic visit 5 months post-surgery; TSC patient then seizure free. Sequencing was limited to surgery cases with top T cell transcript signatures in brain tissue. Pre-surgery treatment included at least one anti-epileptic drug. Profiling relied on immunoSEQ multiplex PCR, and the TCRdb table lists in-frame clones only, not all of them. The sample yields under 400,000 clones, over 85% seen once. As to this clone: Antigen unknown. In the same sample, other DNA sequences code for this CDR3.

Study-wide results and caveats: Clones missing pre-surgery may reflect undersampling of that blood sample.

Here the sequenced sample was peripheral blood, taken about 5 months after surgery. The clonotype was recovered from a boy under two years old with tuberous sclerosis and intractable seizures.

In DNA form, the CDR3 reads TGTGCCAGCCGTCGGAACACTGAAGCTTTCTTT. Translated, it gives CASRRNTEAFF. This rearrangement joins TRBV6-5 to TRBJ1-1; D gene uncertain. This CDR3 has 11 residues. Trimming left V 8 bases short and J 1 base short, with 5 bases between. The germline V gene has CDR1 MNHEY and CDR2 SVGAGI.